Listed below are T cell receptor beta chains from one sample, sequenced in a study of shared clonotypes between healthy human individuals. Method: immunoSEQ multiplex PCR; TCRdb's copy keeps in-frame clones and lacks some. The sample carries over a million clones, more than 75% recorded once. The sequenced sample consisted of memory CD4+ T cells from PBMCs. These receptors were collected from a man between 18 and 29 years old in good health. Some clones in this sample may be carry-over from other donors' samples. Each CDR3 is given with its conserved first and last residue. The order of the fields is J gene, D gene, clone size, V gene, CDR3 protein, CDR3 DNA. The D gene is left open where the match is weak. A clone size is listed for some rows: how often the clone was seen (once, few, many), or a class if it is expanded.

TRBJ2-7	TRBD2	.	TRBV7-2	CASSFGRAGYEQYF	TGTGCCAGCAGCTTCGGGAGGGCCGGGTACGAGCAGTACTTC
TRBJ2-1	TRBD2	.	TRBV15	CATSSGGRVYNEQFF	TGTGCCACCAGCAGTGGCGGGAGAGTATACAATGAGCAGTTCTTC
TRBJ1-2	.	once	TRBV18	CASSPFSGGNYGYTF	TGTGCCAGCTCACCATTTTCGGGGGGGAACTATGGCTACACCTTC
TRBJ1-1	.	.	TRBV15	CATSENQETEAFF	TGTGCCACCAGCGAAAACCAGGAAACTGAAGCTTTCTTT
TRBJ2-7	.	.	TRBV5-8	CASFGVGHITYEQYF	TGTGCCAGCTTTGGGGTGGGACATATTACCTACGAGCAGTACTTC
TRBJ2-4	TRBD1	.	TRBV15	CATSRDPQGAAKNIQYF	TGTGCCACCAGCAGAGATCCCCAGGGGGCGGCCAAAAACATTCAGTACTTC
TRBJ2-7	TRBD1	.	TRBV28	CASSLEDRGSYEQYF	TGTGCCAGCAGTTTGGAGGACAGGGGCTCCTACGAGCAGTACTTC
TRBJ2-1	.	.	TRBV25-1	CASSESQGRSYNEQFF	TGTGCCAGCAGTGAGTCTCAAGGACGCTCCTACAATGAGCAGTTCTTC
TRBJ1-3	.	.	TRBV9	CASSVEIGEGLSGNTIYF	TGTGCCAGCAGCGTAGAAATCGGGGAGGGGCTCTCTGGAAACACCATATATTTT
TRBJ2-7	TRBD1	.	TRBV4-1	CASSRRQGVIDEQYF	TGCGCCAGCAGCCGCCGACAGGGGGTTATCGACGAGCAGTACTTC
TRBJ1-2	.	few	TRBV15	CATSRPPGGDYGYTF	TGTGCCACCAGCAGGCCTCCTGGAGGGGACTATGGCTACACCTTC